The next 29 T cell receptor beta chains were all read from a single sample in a study of Graves' ophthalmopathy and Graves' hyperthyroidism. Using RNA transcripts, the TCR beta CDR3 regions were amplified. After a first-round RT-PCR with HTBI primers, a second-round multiplex PCR was run. TCRdb re-called the multiplex PCR reads with MiXCR, one entry per CDR3 protein. This repertoire shows 500,000 to 800,000 distinct CDR3 sequences, roughly two fifths found once; its top ten account for 3% to 4%. The specimen was peripheral blood. These receptors originate from an adult man with Graves' ophthalmopathy.

The chain combines TRBV12-3 or TRBV12-4 with TRBJ2-5; weak D call: TRBD1 (5 bases). V was shortened by 4 bases and J by 1 base, with 10 bases between the two germline ends. The CDR3 has 14 residues. CDR3: CASSSRQLQETQYF. The CDR3 region has the DNA TGTGCCAGCAGTTCCCGACAGCTCCAAGAGACCCAGTACTTC.

This clonotype was detected many times. This chain uses TRBV12-3 or TRBV12-4 with TRBJ1-3; unclear D gene. The CDR3 extends over 14 amino acids. V lost 8 bases and J 2 bases, leaving 13 bases between the germline ends. The CDR3 protein is CASGPDGAGNTIYF. For the CDR3, the DNA is TGTGCCAGCGGTCCGGACGGCGCTGGAAACACCATATATTTT.

This clonotype was detected ten times or more. V is TRBV7-9 and J is TRBJ2-7, with a weak D call TRBD1 (6 bases). This CDR3 has 12 residues. Per germline, CDR1 SEHNR and CDR2 FQNEAQ (reference sequence). V dropped 0 bases and J dropped 6 bases, with 6 bases sitting between them. CDR3 protein: CASSLAGGEQYF. DNA for the CDR3: TGTGCCAGCAGCTTAGCAGGGGGCGAGCAGTACTTC.

This clonotype was seen repeatedly, ten times or more. The V and J genes are TRBV25-1 and TRBJ2-1; D unresolved. From germline, CDR1 is MGHDK and CDR2 SYGVNS. The CDR3 is made up of 13 amino acids. V gave up 5 bases and J gave up 6 bases, with 11 bases separating them. This chain's CDR3 is CASSPRTGNEQFF. The CDR3 coding sequence is TGTGCCAGCAGTCCTCGGACGGGCAATGAGCAGTTCTTC.

At least ten counts were recorded for this clonotype. The chain links TRBV30 to TRBJ1-6; no firm D call. The germline V and J ends were trimmed by 1 base and 14 bases, with 6 bases remaining between them. Per germline, CDR1 GTSNPN and CDR2 SVGIG (reference sequence). CDR3 length: 10 residues. DNA for the CDR3: TGTGCCTGGAGTGGCCTAACCCTCCACTTT. Residues: CAWSGLTLHF.

There are many counts of this clonotype. The chain combines TRBV7-8 with TRBJ2-5; 8 bases are a match to TRBD2. The germline V gene encodes CDR1 SGHVS and CDR2 FQNEAQ. The CDR3 sequence is 15 residues long. V gave up 0 bases and J gave up 5 bases; unmatched junction bases: 5. The CDR3 DNA follows: TGTGCCAGCAGCTTAGCGAGACTAGCGTCGGAGACCCAGTACTTC. Its translation is CASSLARLASETQYF.

This clonotype was recorded many times. The CDR3 region is CSVHRATPQETQYF. CDR3 in DNA: TGCAGCGTTCATCGGGCCACCCCCCAAGAGACCCAGTACTTC. The genes are TRBV29-1 and TRBJ2-5; D is unclear. Germline V gene lookup returns CDR1 SQVTM and CDR2 ANQGSEA. The V and J ends lost 5 bases and 1 base respectively, with 14 bases between them. The CDR3 covers 14 residues. The full variable domain, rest sourced from reference TRBV29-1 and TRBJ2-5, is SAVISQKPSRDICQRGTSLTIQCQVDSQVTMMFWYRQQPGQSLTLIATANQGSEATYESGFVIDKFPISRPNLTFSTLTVSNMSPEDSSIYLCSVHRATPQETQYFGPGTRLLVL.

The chain employs TRBV7-9 and TRBJ1-3, with D possibly being TRBD1 (5 bases). Trimming removed 5 bases from V and 4 bases from J, with 12 bases in between. This CDR3 region has 14 residues. Germline V gene data show CDR1 as SEHNR and CDR2 as FQNEAQ (reference sequence). DNA for the CDR3: TGTGCCAGCAGCGCCCGGGACGCCGGAAACACCATATATTTT. Translation: CASSARDAGNTIYF. The variable domain in full, completed from reference TRBV7-9 and TRBJ1-3, reads DTGVSQNPRHKITKRGQNVTFRCDPISEHNRLYWYRQTLGQGPEFLTYFQNEAQLEKSRLLSDRFSAERPKGSFSTLEIQRTEQGDSAMYLCASSARDAGNTIYFGEGSWLTVV.

This clonotype was seen a few times. The chain combines TRBV19 with TRBJ2-5; TRBD2 matches at 11 bases. Germline V CDR1 and CDR2: LNHDA, SQIVND (reference sequence). The V gene end was trimmed by 5 bases and the J gene end by 1 base; junction bases not matched to a gene: 18. This CDR3 region has 20 residues. CDR3 sequence: CASSPQASGRFSGPQETQYF. CDR3 bases: TGTGCCAGTAGTCCCCAGGCTAGCGGGAGGTTTTCGGGCCCCCAAGAGACCCAGTACTTC.

In its sample, this clonotype was seen many times. This sequence joins TRBV7-2 and TRBJ1-5; D remains ambiguous. The CDR3 has 14 amino acids. Trimming removed 6 bases at V and 4 bases at J, with 13 bases between. CDR1 and CDR2 (germline): SGHTA, FQGNSA. This chain's CDR3 is CASSPYVVNQPQHF. The CDR3, as DNA: TGTGCCAGCAGTCCCTACGTAGTGAATCAGCCCCAGCATTTT.

This clonotype was seen more than once but under ten times. This chain joins TRBV6-4 and TRBJ2-7; TRBD1 agrees at 9 bases. Looked up from germline, CDR1 is MRHNA and CDR2 is SNTAGT. The ends lost 1 base at V and 0 bases at J; junction bases unmatched: 7. The CDR3 contains 17 residues. CDR3: CASSDYGTGRPSYEQYF. CDR3 DNA: TGTGCCAGCAGTGACTACGGGACAGGGCGTCCCTCCTACGAGCAGTACTTC.

The chain couples TRBV29-1 to TRBJ1-3; D is undetermined. CDR1 is SQVTM, CDR2 ANQGSEA, per germline. Trimming took 0 bases from V and 0 from J, leaving 9 bases between them. CDR3 length: 15 residues. CDR3 protein: CSVEDQKSSGNTIYF. In DNA form, the CDR3 reads TGCAGCGTTGAAGATCAGAAATCCTCTGGAAACACCATATATTTT.

The genes are TRBV4-1 and TRBJ1-1; D not resolved. Germline V lookup: CDR1 MGHRA, CDR2 YSYEKL. V was shortened by 3 bases and J by 0 bases, with 14 bases between the two germline ends. The CDR3 extends over 16 amino acids. CDR3 DNA: TGCGCCAGCAGCCATCTAAGAGGCAGCATGAACACTGAAGCTTTCTTT. Protein sequence: CASSHLRGSMNTEAFF.

This clonotype was seen a few times. A read error may be the cause here, since a much bigger clone is one base away. This chain uses TRBV15 with TRBJ2-5, with D maybe TRBD2 (6 bases). The CDR3 loop spans 14 amino acids. Trimming stripped 6 bases from V and 5 bases from J, with 16 bases between. CDR1 is LNHNV, CDR2 YYDKDF, per germline (reference sequence). DNA for the CDR3: TGTGCCACCAGGGGTCTAGCGATAACGGAGACCCAGTACTTC. Translated: CATRGLAITETQYF.

This clonotype has at least ten counts. The rearrangement uses TRBV9 and TRBJ2-7; 7 bases are a match to TRBD2. The CDR3 consists of 15 residues. The germline V gene has CDR1 SGDLS and CDR2 YYNGEE. V shed 0 bases and J 3 bases; nucleotides not matched to a gene: 6. CDR3 residues: CASSVGGGGVYEQYF. The DNA of the CDR3 is TGTGCCAGCAGCGTAGGCGGCGGGGGAGTCTACGAGCAGTACTTC.

This clonotype was seen more than once but under ten times. The chain couples TRBV10-3 to TRBJ2-2; D is uncertain. Germline V gene sequence: CDR1 ENHRY, CDR2 SYGVKD. CDR3 length: 17 amino acids. Trimming shortened V by 0 bases and J by 6 bases, and 17 bases separated the two germline ends. This CDR3 reads CAISESGGMAQSGELFF. The DNA for the CDR3 is TGTGCCATCAGTGAGTCAGGTGGGATGGCGCAGTCCGGGGAGCTGTTTTTT.

This clonotype has a count of ten or more. This rearrangement joins TRBV5-1 to TRBJ2-5; either TRBD1 or TRBD2 may supply D (6 bases each). Germline CDR1 reads SGHRS; CDR2 reads YFSETQ. The CDR3 contains 13 residues. V dropped 7 bases and J dropped 0 bases, with 10 bases sitting between them. CDR3 sequence (DNA): TGCGCCAGCGTAGGGGGGAACCAAGAGACCCAGTACTTC. Protein product: CASVGGNQETQYF.

The genes are TRBV5-1 and TRBJ2-2; 13 bases agree with TRBD2. J gave up 0 bases and V 7 bases, and 9 bases lay outside the gene matches. The CDR3 is 18 residues long. Per germline, CDR1 SGHRS and CDR2 YFSETQ. The CDR3 region is CASGPGGTSGTNTGELFF. The CDR3 nucleotides read TGCGCCAGCGGTCCCGGAGGGACTAGCGGGACGAACACCGGGGAGCTGTTTTTT.

This clonotype showed up many times. The genes are TRBV20-1 and TRBJ2-7; D remains ambiguous. Germline lookup yields CDR1 DFQATT and CDR2 SNEGSKA (reference sequence). Trimming shortened V by 0 bases and J by 6 bases, and 6 bases separated the two germline ends. The CDR3 has 11 amino acids. This CDR3 reads CSARDGAEQYF. In nucleotides, the CDR3 is TGCAGTGCTAGAGATGGTGCCGAGCAGTACTTC.

CDR3 in DNA: TGTGCCAGCAGTAGAACAGGGTGGCAAGAGACCCAGCATTTT. Its translation: CASSRTGWQETQHF. The chain couples TRBV12-3 or TRBV12-4 to TRBJ1-5; perhaps TRBD1 as D (6 bases). CDR3 length: 14 residues. Trimming pared 5 bases from V and 11 bases from J, leaving 19 bases between.

This clonotype was observed many times. Here the CDR3 DNA reads TGCGCCAGCAGCTTGGAGGGACCGCTAACGGGCTACACCTTC. Translating it yields CASSLEGPLTGYTF. The rearrangement uses TRBV5-1 and TRBJ1-2, with a weak D call TRBD1 (5 bases). This CDR3 contains 14 residues. Per germline, CDR1 SGHRS and CDR2 YFSETQ. V shed 0 bases and J shed 8 bases, with 14 bases lying between them.

The V gene is TRBV29-1, the J gene TRBJ2-5; 14 bases agree with TRBD2. CDR1 is SQVTM and CDR2 is ANQGSEA in the germline V gene. CDR3 length equals 15 residues. The V segment lost 4 bases and the J segment 5 bases; nucleotides outside the gene matches: 6. The CDR3 DNA follows: TGCAGCGTTGGACTAGCGGGGGGGCGCGGTGAGACCCAGTACTTC. Its translation: CSVGLAGGRGETQYF. The whole variable domain, filled in from reference TRBV29-1 and TRBJ2-5, reads SAVISQKPSRDICQRGTSLTIQCQVDSQVTMMFWYRQQPGQSLTLIATANQGSEATYESGFVIDKFPISRPNLTFSTLTVSNMSPEDSSIYLCSVGLAGGRGETQYFGPGTRLLVL.

This clonotype was detected many times. The chain is built from TRBV10-2 and TRBJ1-4; the match to TRBD1 covers 8 bases. V lost 7 bases to trimming and J lost 5 bases; unmatched junction nucleotides: 3. The CDR3 consists of 13 residues. Per germline, CDR1 WSHSY and CDR2 SAAADI. The CDR3 DNA reads as TGCGCCAGCACTTGGGACAGGAATGAAAAACTGTTTTTT. Translation: CASTWDRNEKLFF.

This clonotype has a count of ten or more. The V call is TRBV29-1, the J call TRBJ2-7; 7 bases fit TRBD2. Germline loops: CDR1 SQVTM, CDR2 ANQGSEA. The V gene end was trimmed by 4 bases and the J gene end by 0 bases; junction bases not matched to a gene: 6. The CDR3 is 14 amino acids. The CDR3 nucleotides read TGCAGCGTTGGACTAGCCCAAGCCTCCTACGAGCAGTACTTC. This codes for CSVGLAQASYEQYF.

This clonotype has only a few counts. At one end, the junction sequence differs from germline, possibly due to a read error. The chain is built from TRBV5-1 and TRBJ2-7; TRBD2 is a possible D gene (6 bases). Germline values: CDR1 SGHRS, CDR2 YFSETQ. This CDR3 has 16 residues. The CDR3 loop reads CASSRAAGGVTYKQYF. The CDR3 DNA is TGCGCCAGCAGCAGGGCGGCCGGAGGGGTAACCTACAAGCAGTACTTC.

Ten or more counts support this clonotype. The chain uses TRBV7-2 and TRBJ1-3, with D unclear. CDR1 is SGHTA and CDR2 is FQGNSA in the germline V gene. Trimming cost V 5 bases and J 0 bases, with 14 bases left between them. The CDR3 consists of 16 residues. The DNA of the CDR3 is TGTGCCAGCAGCCCGTACTTGGCAGTCTCTGGAAACACCATATATTTT. Its translation: CASSPYLAVSGNTIYF. Drawing the rest from reference TRBV7-2 and TRBJ1-3, the complete variable domain is GAGVSQSPSNKVTEKGKDVELRCDPISGHTALYWYRQSLGQGLEFLIYFQGNSAPDKSGLPSDRFSAERTGGSVSTLTIQRTQQEDSAVYLCASSPYLAVSGNTIYFGEGSWLTVV.

The V gene is TRBV2, the J gene TRBJ1-6, with D tentatively TRBD1 (5 bases). The V gene's germline CDR1 is SNHLY and CDR2 FYNNEI. CDR3 length: 12 residues. Trimming removed 7 bases at V and 9 bases at J, with 10 bases between. CDR3 coding DNA: TGTGCCAGCACCCAGGGAAGTTCACCCCTCCACTTT. Its translation: CASTQGSSPLHF. Together with reference TRBV2 and TRBJ1-6, the CDR3 gives the full variable domain: EPEVTQTPSHQVTQMGQEVILRCVPISNHLYFYWYRQILGQKVEFLVSFYNNEISEKSEIFDDQFSVERPDGSNFTLKIRSTKLEDSAMYFCASTQGSSPLHFGNGTRLTVT.

Turning to this clonotype: A much larger clone sits a single nucleotide away, making a read error possible. The V and J genes are TRBV4-1 and TRBJ1-3; no reliable D call. Germline loops: CDR1 MGHRA, CDR2 YSYEKL. This CDR3 is 13 amino acids long. CDR3 sequence: CVSSQEVQNTIYF. The CDR3 DNA follows: TGCGTCAGCAGCCAAGAGGTGCAGAACACCATATATTTT.

The genes are TRBV25-1 and TRBJ1-2; 7 positions agree with TRBD1. Losses at the gene ends were 1 base for V and 1 base for J; bases not matched to a gene: 9. Germline loops: CDR1 MGHDK, CDR2 SYGVNS. The CDR3 runs to 17 residues. CDR3 loop: CASSESARQGYNYGYTF. Written as DNA, the CDR3 is TGTGCCAGCAGTGAATCCGCGAGACAGGGTTATAACTATGGCTACACCTTC.